This entry lists 5 T cell receptor beta chains sequenced from one sample in a study of cytomegalovirus exposure and HLA in healthy donors. The PCR employed 60 Vbeta primers together with 13 Jbeta primers. Profiled with immunoSEQ multiplex PCR; TCRdb holds only in-frame clones, not every one. This table holds approximately 220,000 clones, 76% found once. The sample was PBMCs. The receptors originated from a young man in good health and CMV-seronegative.

The chain recombines TRBV7-8 with TRBJ2-5; D not certain. V lost 6 bases to trimming and J lost 0 bases, with 8 bases between them. CDR1 is SGHVS and CDR2 is FQNEAQ in the germline V gene. The CDR3 runs to 13 residues. The CDR3 is CASRTEYQETQYF. CDR3 coding DNA: TGTGCCAGCAGAACAGAATACCAAGAGACCCAGTACTTC.

The CDR3 coding sequence is TGTGCCAGCAGCTATGTGGGGGCGCCAGTCGGCTTAACCAAAAACATTCAGTACTTC. This sequence encodes CASSYVGAPVGLTKNIQYF. This chain uses TRBV27 with TRBJ2-4, with TRBD1 as a possible D gene (6 bases). CDR1 is MNHEY and CDR2 is SMNVEV in the germline V gene (reference sequence). The CDR3 contains 19 residues. Trimming pared 6 bases from V and 2 bases from J, leaving 26 bases between.

This chain uses TRBV29-1 with TRBJ2-5; the match to TRBD2 covers 7 bases. The J call is doubtful: the DNA matches TRBJ2-7 better. CDR3 length: 14 amino acids. The germline V gene encodes CDR1 SQVTM and CDR2 ANQGSEA. The CDR3 loop is CSVAGRGGYYEQYF. CDR3 DNA sequence: TGCAGCGTTGCGGGCCGCGGGGGTTACTACGAGCAGTACTTC.

This sequence joins TRBV19 and TRBJ2-1, with TRBD1 identical over 7 bases. The CDR3 runs 13 residues. With V trimmed by 7 bases and J by 7 bases, 7 bases remained unmatched. The germline V gene encodes CDR1 LNHDA and CDR2 SQIVND (reference sequence). CDR3 in amino acids: CASNDLTGNEQFF. DNA of the CDR3: TGTGCCAGTAACGATCTGACAGGGAATGAGCAGTTCTTC.

The V call is TRBV28, the J call TRBJ2-1, with a tentative D call TRBD2 (7 bases). V was clipped by 4 bases and J by 6 bases, with 16 bases between them. This CDR3 region has 15 residues. CDR1 and CDR2 (germline): MDHEN, SYDVKM. CDR3 sequence: CASSYRGASINEQFF. The CDR3 DNA follows: TGTGCCAGCAGTTATCGGGGGGCGTCCATCAATGAGCAGTTCTTC.